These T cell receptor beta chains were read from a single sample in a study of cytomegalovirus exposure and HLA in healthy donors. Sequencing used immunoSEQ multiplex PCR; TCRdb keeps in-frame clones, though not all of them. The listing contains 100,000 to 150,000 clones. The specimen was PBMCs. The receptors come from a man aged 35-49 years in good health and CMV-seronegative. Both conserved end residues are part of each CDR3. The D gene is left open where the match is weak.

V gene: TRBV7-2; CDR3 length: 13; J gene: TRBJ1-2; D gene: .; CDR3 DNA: TGTGCCAGCAGCTTCATCATCCTCGGGGGCTACACCTTC; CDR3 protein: CASSFIILGGYTF
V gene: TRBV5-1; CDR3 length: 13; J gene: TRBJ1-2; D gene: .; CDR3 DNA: TGCGCCAGCAGCTTCCAGGGAACATATGGCTACACCTTC; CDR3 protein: CASSFQGTYGYTF
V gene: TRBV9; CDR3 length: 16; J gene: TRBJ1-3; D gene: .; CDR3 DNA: TGTGCCAGCAGCGATTGGGGAGGGGGTTCTGGAAACACCATATATTTT; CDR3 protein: CASSDWGGGSGNTIYF
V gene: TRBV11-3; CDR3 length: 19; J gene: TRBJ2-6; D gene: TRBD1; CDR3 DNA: TGTGCCAGCAGCTTAGCGTTTTGGACAGGGACCACTGGGGCCAACGTCCTGACTTTC; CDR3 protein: CASSLAFWTGTTGANVLTF
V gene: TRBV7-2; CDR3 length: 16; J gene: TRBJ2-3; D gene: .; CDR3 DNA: TGTGCCAGCAGCTTAGCGAGGGCTAGCGATCCAGATACGCAGTATTTT; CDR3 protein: CASSLARASDPDTQYF
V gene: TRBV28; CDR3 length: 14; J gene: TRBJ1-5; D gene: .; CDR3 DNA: TGTGCCACCCGGGTCCTCTTGGTCAATCAGCCCCAGCATTTT; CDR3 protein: CATRVLLVNQPQHF
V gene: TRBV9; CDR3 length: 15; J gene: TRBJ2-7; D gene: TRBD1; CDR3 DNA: TGTGCCAGCAGCGGAACCGGGACAGCGAACTACGAGCAGTACTTC; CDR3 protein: CASSGTGTANYEQYF
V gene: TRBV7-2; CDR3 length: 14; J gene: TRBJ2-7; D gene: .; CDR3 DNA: TGTGCCAGCAGCTTAGAAGCTACCCGTGGCGAGCAGTACTTC; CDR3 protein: CASSLEATRGEQYF
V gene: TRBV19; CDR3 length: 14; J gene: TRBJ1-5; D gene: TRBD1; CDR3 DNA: TGTGCCAGTAGTATGGGACAGGGGACTCAGCCCCAGCATTTT; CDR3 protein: CASSMGQGTQPQHF
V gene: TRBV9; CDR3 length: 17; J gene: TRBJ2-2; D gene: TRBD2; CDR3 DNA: TGTGCCAGCAGCGTATCTAGCGGGAGTTGGAACACCGGGGAGCTGTTTTTT; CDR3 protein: CASSVSSGSWNTGELFF
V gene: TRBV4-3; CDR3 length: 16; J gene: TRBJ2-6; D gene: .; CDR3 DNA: TGCGCCAGCAGCCAAGTTTTCTCCTCTGGGGCCAACGTCCTGACTTTC; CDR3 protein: CASSQVFSSGANVLTF
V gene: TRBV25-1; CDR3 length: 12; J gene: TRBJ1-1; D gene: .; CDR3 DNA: TGTGCCAGCAGTGAAGGGGGGTTAGGCGCTTTCTTT; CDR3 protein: CASSEGGLGAFF
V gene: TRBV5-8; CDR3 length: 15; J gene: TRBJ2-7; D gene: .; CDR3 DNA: TGTGCCAGCAGTTCCCCACCGGACAGCTCCTACGAGCAGTACTTC; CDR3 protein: CASSSPPDSSYEQYF
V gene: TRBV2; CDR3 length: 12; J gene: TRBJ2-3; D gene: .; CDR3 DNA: TGTGCCAGCGGCAGAAACACAGATACGCAGTATTTT; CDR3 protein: CASGRNTDTQYF
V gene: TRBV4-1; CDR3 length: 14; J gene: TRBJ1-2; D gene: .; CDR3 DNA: TGCGCCAGCAGCCAAGCTTGGAGGGATGGCGGCTACACCTTC; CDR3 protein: CASSQAWRDGGYTF
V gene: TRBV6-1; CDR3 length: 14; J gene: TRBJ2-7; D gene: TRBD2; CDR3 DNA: TGTGCCAGCAGGGGCCCACGGGGGGTTTACGAGCAGTACTTC; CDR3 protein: CASRGPRGVYEQYF
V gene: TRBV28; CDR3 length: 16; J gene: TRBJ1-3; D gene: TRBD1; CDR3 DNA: TGTGCCAGCAGGGCAGGGGGGACAAGGGCCGGAAACACCATATATTTT; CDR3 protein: CASRAGGTRAGNTIYF
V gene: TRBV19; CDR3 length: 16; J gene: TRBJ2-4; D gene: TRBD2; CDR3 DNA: TGTGCCAGTAGTACAAAAGCGGGAGGGGCCAAAAACATTCAGTACTTC; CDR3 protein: CASSTKAGGAKNIQYF
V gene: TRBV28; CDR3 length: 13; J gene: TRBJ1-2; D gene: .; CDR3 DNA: TGTGCCAGCAGGCGAATGGGGGGCTATGGCTACACCTTC; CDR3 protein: CASRRMGGYGYTF
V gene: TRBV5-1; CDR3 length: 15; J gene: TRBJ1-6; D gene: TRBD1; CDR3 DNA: TGCGCCAGCAGATACCAGGGGGCCGATAATTCACCCCTCCACTTT; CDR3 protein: CASRYQGADNSPLHF
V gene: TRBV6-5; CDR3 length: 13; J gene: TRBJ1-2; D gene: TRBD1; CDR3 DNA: TGTGCCAGCAGTTCACAGGGGACTGGTCGCTACACCTTC; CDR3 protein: CASSSQGTGRYTF
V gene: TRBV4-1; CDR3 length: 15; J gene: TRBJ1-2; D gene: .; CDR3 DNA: TGCGCCAGCAGCCTTCTCACCGCCGGACAGTATGGCTACACCTTC; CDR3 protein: CASSLLTAGQYGYTF
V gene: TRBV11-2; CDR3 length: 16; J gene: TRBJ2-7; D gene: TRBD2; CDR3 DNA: TGTGCCAGCAGCTTAGAGACTAGCGGACCATCCTACGAGCAGTACTTC; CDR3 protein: CASSLETSGPSYEQYF
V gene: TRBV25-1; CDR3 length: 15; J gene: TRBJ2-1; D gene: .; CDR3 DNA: TGTGCCAGCGGAATGGACAGGACTACCTACAATGAGCAGTTCTTC; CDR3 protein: CASGMDRTTYNEQFF
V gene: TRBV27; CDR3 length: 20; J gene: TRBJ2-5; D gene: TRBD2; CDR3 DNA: TGTGCCAGCAGTTTAGGGCCTCCGGGACTAGCGGGAGGACTTCAAGAGACCCAGTACTTC; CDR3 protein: CASSLGPPGLAGGLQETQYF
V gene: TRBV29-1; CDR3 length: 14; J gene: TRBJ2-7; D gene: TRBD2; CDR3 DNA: TGCAGCGTTGAAGTCGGACTAGCGCGGTACGAGCAGTACTTC; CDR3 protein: CSVEVGLARYEQYF
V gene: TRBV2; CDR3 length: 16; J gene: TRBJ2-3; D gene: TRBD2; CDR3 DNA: TGTGCCAGCGGAAAATTCGCTAGCGGGAGAACAGATACGCAGTATTTT; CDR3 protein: CASGKFASGRTDTQYF
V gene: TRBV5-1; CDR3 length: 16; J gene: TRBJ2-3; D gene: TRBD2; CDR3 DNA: TGCGCCAGCAGTTCAAGACTAGCGGGAGAGCGGGATACGCAGTATTTT; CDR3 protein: CASSSRLAGERDTQYF
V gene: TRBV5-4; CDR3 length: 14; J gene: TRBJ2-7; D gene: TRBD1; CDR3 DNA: TGTGCCAGCAGTGGACAGGGCAGTATCGACGAGCAGTACTTC; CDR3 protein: CASSGQGSIDEQYF
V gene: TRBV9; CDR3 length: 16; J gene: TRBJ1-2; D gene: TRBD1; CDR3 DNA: TGTGCCAGCAGCTTGGGACAGCAACTACTTAACTATGGCTACACCTTC; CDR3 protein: CASSLGQQLLNYGYTF
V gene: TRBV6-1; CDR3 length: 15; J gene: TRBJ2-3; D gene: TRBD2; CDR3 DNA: TGTGCCAGCAGCCGGACTAGCGGGAGTTCAGATACGCAGTATTTT; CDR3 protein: CASSRTSGSSDTQYF
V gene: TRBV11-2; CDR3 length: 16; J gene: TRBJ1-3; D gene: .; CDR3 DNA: TGTGCCAGCAGCTTCCTTGGAGTTAGCTCTGGAAACACCATATATTTT; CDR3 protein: CASSFLGVSSGNTIYF
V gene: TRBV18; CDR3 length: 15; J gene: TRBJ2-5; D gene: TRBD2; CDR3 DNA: TGTGCCAGCTCACCACCGTATGGGACTAGCGGGGAGCAGTACTTC; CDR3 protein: CASSPPYGTSGEQYF
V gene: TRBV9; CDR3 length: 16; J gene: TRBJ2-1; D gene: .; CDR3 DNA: TGTGCCAGCAGCTCCGGTGATAGCGGCACCTACAATGAGCAGTTCTTC; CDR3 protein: CASSSGDSGTYNEQFF
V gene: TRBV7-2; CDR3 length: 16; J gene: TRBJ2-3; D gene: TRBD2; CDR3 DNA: TGTGCCAGCAGCTTAGCGCCAGCGGGAGGGACAGATACGCAGTATTTT; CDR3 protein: CASSLAPAGGTDTQYF
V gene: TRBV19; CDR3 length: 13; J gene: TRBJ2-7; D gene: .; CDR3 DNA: TGTGCCAGTAGTCCGGGACACCCCTACGAGCAGTACTTC; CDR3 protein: CASSPGHPYEQYF
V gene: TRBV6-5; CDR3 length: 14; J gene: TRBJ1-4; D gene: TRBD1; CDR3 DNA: TGTGCCAGCAGTTACGCACAGGGGAGAGAAAAACTGTTTTTT; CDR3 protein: CASSYAQGREKLFF
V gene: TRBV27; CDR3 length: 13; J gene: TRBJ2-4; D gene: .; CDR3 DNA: TGTGCCGCGGCAGCAGGGTTTTCGGACATTCAGTACTTC; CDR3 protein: CAAAAGFSDIQYF
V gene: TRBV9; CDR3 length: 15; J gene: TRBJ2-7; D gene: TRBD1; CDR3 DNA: TGTGCCAGCAGCGTAGGGGACAGGGGTGTCTACGAGCAGTACTTC; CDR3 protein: CASSVGDRGVYEQYF
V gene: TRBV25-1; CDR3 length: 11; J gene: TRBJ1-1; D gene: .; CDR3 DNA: TGTGCCAGCAGTATCGCGGGCGGAGCTTTCTTT; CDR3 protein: CASSIAGGAFF
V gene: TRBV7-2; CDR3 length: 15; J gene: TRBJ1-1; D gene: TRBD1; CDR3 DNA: TGTGCCAGCAGCTTGAATGCAGGGGGAAAGGCTGAAGCTTTCTTT; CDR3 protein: CASSLNAGGKAEAFF
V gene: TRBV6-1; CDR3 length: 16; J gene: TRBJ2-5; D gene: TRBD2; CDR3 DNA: TGTGCCAGCAGTGAAGGGTGGAGACTAGCGAATCTAGAGCAGTACTTC; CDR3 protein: CASSEGWRLANLEQYF
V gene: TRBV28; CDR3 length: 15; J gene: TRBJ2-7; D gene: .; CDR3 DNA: TGTGCCAGCAGCTTCACCCTGCCAGGGTCCTACGAGCAGTACTTC; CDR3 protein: CASSFTLPGSYEQYF
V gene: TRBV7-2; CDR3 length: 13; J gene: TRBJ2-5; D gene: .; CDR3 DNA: TGTGCCACCACTCGGGATCCGGTCGAGACCCAGTACTTC; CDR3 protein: CATTRDPVETQYF
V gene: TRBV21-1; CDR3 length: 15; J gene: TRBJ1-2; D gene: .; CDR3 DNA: TGTGCCAGCAGCAGCCGGGACAGGGTGGACTATGGCTACACCTTC; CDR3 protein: CASSSRDRVDYGYTF
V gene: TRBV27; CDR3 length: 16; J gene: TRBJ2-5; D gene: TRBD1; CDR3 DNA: TGTGCCAGCAGGATCCGACAGGGGATGTTCCAAGAGACCCAGTACTTC; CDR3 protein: CASRIRQGMFQETQYF
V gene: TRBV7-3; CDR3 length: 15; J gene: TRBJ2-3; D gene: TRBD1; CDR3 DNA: TGTGCCAGCAGCTCTCGACAGGGTAGCGCAGATACGCAGTATTTT; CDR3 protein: CASSSRQGSADTQYF
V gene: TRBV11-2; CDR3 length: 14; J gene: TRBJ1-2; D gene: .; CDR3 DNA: TGTGCCAGCAGCACGCGGGCCTTTGGATATGGCTACACCTTC; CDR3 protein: CASSTRAFGYGYTF
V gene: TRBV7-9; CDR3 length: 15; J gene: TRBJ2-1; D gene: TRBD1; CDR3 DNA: TGTGCCAGCAGCTTAGCGGGAGGGACAGGGAATGAGCAGTTCTTC; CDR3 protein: CASSLAGGTGNEQFF
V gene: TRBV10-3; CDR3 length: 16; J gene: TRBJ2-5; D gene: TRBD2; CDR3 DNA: TGTGCCATCAGTGAGGGACTAGCGGGAGCGGGAGAGACCCAGTACTTC; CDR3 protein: CAISEGLAGAGETQYF
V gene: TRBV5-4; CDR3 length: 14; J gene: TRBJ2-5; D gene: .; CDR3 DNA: TGTGCCAGCAGCTCGGGATCAGTCGGGGAGACCCAGTACTTC; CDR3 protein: CASSSGSVGETQYF
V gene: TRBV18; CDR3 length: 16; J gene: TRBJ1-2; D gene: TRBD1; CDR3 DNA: TGTGCCAGCTCACAAACGACAGGGGTTCAGGATCATGGCTACACCTTC; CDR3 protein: CASSQTTGVQDHGYTF
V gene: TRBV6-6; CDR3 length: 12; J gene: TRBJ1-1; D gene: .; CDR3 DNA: TGTGCCAGCCACGTCGCGGACACTGAAGCTTTCTTT; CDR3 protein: CASHVADTEAFF
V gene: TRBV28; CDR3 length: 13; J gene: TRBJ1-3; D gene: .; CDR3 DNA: TGTGCCAGCAGTCCCCCGGGGTTCAACACCATATATTTT; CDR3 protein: CASSPPGFNTIYF